The T cell receptor (beta chain) described here comes from a study of T cell repertoires in cytomegalovirus infection. Trimming pared 3 bases from V and 9 bases from J, leaving 9 bases between. The CDR3 has 12 amino acids. CDR1 and CDR2 from the germline V gene are ENHRY and SYGVKD. TCRdb analysed the reads with MiXCR anew, one entry per CDR3 protein. The sample carries approximately 260,000 distinct CDR3 sequences, less than 25% recorded once. This clonotype showed up just a few times. What it binds is not known. The sample here was cultured PBMCs, taken from culture after CMV antigen stimulation. The rearrangement uses TRBV10-3 and TRBJ1-5; D gene unclear. The receptor's source is a human donor in good health (CMV status not recorded). Some clones in this sample may be carry-over from other donors' samples. The DNA of the CDR3 is TGTGCCATCAGTGATGTGAGAGGGCCCCAGCATTTT. Its translation is CAISDVRGPQHF.